A selection of T cell receptor beta chains follows, all from one sample in a study of blood T cell repertoires in COVID-19. Clones were sequenced by immunoSEQ multiplex PCR, and TCRdb holds only the in-frame ones, with some missing. The sample carries more than 65,000 clones, about nine tenths recorded once. The material sequenced was peripheral blood. These receptors all stem from a man aged 45-60 years with active COVID-19. Both conserved end residues are part of each CDR3. The D gene is left open where the match is weak. Not all rows give a size; the values are once, few, many and, for expanded clones, a class.

-	-	TRBV7-6	TRBJ2-7	TGTGCCAGCAGCTTAGATGCAGGGAACACCTACGAGCAGTACTTC	CASSLDAGNTYEQYF
TRBD2	few	TRBV28	TRBJ2-1	TGTGCCAGCAGCCTACCTCTGACAGCGGGAGTTTCTGAGCAGTTCTTC	CASSLPLTAGVSEQFF
TRBD1	-	TRBV6-5	TRBJ1-1	TGTGCCAGCAGCGCACAGGGGTTTTCGAACACTGAAGCTTTCTTT	CASSAQGFSNTEAFF
-	-	TRBV11-3	TRBJ2-7	TGTGCCAGCAGCTCCTCTCACGGCTACGAGCAGTACTTC	CASSSSHGYEQYF
-	-	TRBV28	TRBJ1-2	TGTGCCAGCAGTTCCCCAGGTTCAGGGGTCACCTCCTATGGCTACACCTTC	CASSSPGSGVTSYGYTF
TRBD1	-	TRBV7-2	TRBJ2-1	TGTGCCAGCAGCATAGTGACAGGGGTGGGCCTCGATGAGCAGTTCTTC	CASSIVTGVGLDEQFF
TRBD1	once	TRBV5-1	TRBJ1-2	TGCGCCAGCAGCATCGGGACAGGGACGCCGAACTATGGCTACACCTTC	CASSIGTGTPNYGYTF
TRBD1	-	TRBV28	TRBJ2-7	TGTGCCAGCAGCCGACAGGGTCTAGAGCAGTACTTC	CASSRQGLEQYF
-	-	TRBV6-5	TRBJ1-1	TGTGCCAGCAGCTACACGGCGGTCATGAACACTGAAGCTTTCTTT	CASSYTAVMNTEAFF
-	-	TRBV2	TRBJ1-2	TGTGCCAGCAGTCCTGAGGCCCTCTTGGGCTACACCTTC	CASSPEALLGYTF
TRBD2	-	TRBV28	TRBJ2-1	TGTGCCAGCAGTGTACCGGGAGGGAACTCGGACAATGAGCAGTTCTTC	CASSVPGGNSDNEQFF
TRBD2	-	TRBV9	TRBJ2-7	TGTGCCAGCAGCGAGGGCGGGGGGGCCTCCTACGAGCAGTACTTC	CASSEGGGASYEQYF
-	-	TRBV7-8	TRBJ2-1	TGTGCCAGCTGGCGCAATAGCGGCGGTTCGAGGAATGAGCAGTTCTTC	CASWRNSGGSRNEQFF
-	-	TRBV6-5	TRBJ1-4	TGTGCCAGCAGTTACTCGTCCATTAATGAAAAACTGTTTTTT	CASSYSSINEKLFF
TRBD1	-	TRBV4-2	TRBJ2-7	TGTGCCAGCAGCCGGGGGCAGGGGGCCACCTACGAGCAGTACTTC	CASSRGQGATYEQYF
-	-	TRBV2	TRBJ2-3	TGTGCCAGCAGCCCCGGACTTGGGGTTGTCGCAGATACGCAGTATTTT	CASSPGLGVVADTQYF
TRBD1	-	TRBV29-1	TRBJ1-1	TGCAGCGTTGGCAATACAGGGGCTGAAGCTTTCTTT	CSVGNTGAEAFF
-	-	TRBV6-1	TRBJ2-7	TGTGCCAGCAGTGAAACCCCCGGCAGGCCGAGCTCCTACGAGCAGTACTTC	CASSETPGRPSSYEQYF
TRBD2	-	TRBV24-1	TRBJ2-1	TGTGCCACCAGTGAGGTCCTAGCGGGGGGGCCTCAGTTCTTC	CATSEVLAGGPQFF
-	-	TRBV7-9	TRBJ1-2	TGTGCCAGCAGCTTAGCCGGTAACTATGGCTACACCTTC	CASSLAGNYGYTF
TRBD1	-	TRBV14	TRBJ2-7	TGTGCCAGCAGCCGACAACCTCTACAGGGGGGACGCGAGCAGTACTTC	CASSRQPLQGGREQYF
-	-	TRBV7-6	TRBJ1-2	TGTGCCAGCAGCTTACGGCAGGGTAATGGCTACACCTTC	CASSLRQGNGYTF
TRBD2	-	TRBV6-2/TRBV6-3	TRBJ2-3	TGTGCCAGCAGTTACGGCGGGAGGGCAGATACGCAGTATTTT	CASSYGGRADTQYF
-	-	TRBV28	TRBJ2-3	TGTGCCAGCAGCGCGCCTGGCACAGATACGCAGTATTTT	CASSAPGTDTQYF
-	-	TRBV20-1	TRBJ2-3	TGCAGTGCTAGTAATACAGGGTCAGATACGCAGTATTTT	CSASNTGSDTQYF
TRBD1	-	TRBV5-5	TRBJ1-4	TGTGCCAGCAGCGTTTACATGGCAGGGGGTGAAAAACTGTTTTTT	CASSVYMAGGEKLFF
-	-	TRBV21-1	TRBJ2-1	TGTGCCAGCAGCAAGCGGCCTAGCGGGGGGTACAATGAGCAGTTCTTC	CASSKRPSGGYNEQFF
-	once	TRBV2	TRBJ2-5	TGTGCCAGCAGTGATTTAAACCCGAGGGTTAGAGAGACCCAGTACTTC	CASSDLNPRVRETQYF
TRBD2	-	TRBV5-1	TRBJ2-1	TGCGCCAGCAGCGCAAGACTAGCGGGAGGCGCCAATGAGCAGTTCTTC	CASSARLAGGANEQFF
-	-	TRBV11-2	TRBJ2-5	TGTGCCAGCAGCTCTCCGAGGGCCGCCGGGGAGACCCAGTACTTC	CASSSPRAAGETQYF
TRBD1	-	TRBV30	TRBJ2-1	TGTGCCTGGGGGACAGGGGCTCGGAATGAGCAGTTCTTC	CAWGTGARNEQFF
-	-	TRBV7-6	TRBJ2-3	TGTGCCAGCAGCTTAGCTCAAAAAGATACGCAGTATTTT	CASSLAQKDTQYF
TRBD1	-	TRBV7-2	TRBJ1-2	TGTGCCAGCAGCTATAGGACAGGGGGGACGTATGGCTACACCTTC	CASSYRTGGTYGYTF
-	-	TRBV11-3	TRBJ2-1	TGTGCCAGCAGTTCCGGGCGGGGCTCCTACAATGAGCAGTTCTTC	CASSSGRGSYNEQFF
TRBD1	-	TRBV14	TRBJ1-3	TGTGCCAGCAGCCGGGGACAGGGAGGTTCTGGAAACACCATATATTTT	CASSRGQGGSGNTIYF
-	-	TRBV15	TRBJ1-1	TGTGCCACCAGCAGAGATCAAAAAGCTAACACTGAAGCTTTCTTT	CATSRDQKANTEAFF
-	-	TRBV5-6	TRBJ2-4	TGTGCCAGCAGCTTGGGACAGAACATTCAGTACTTC	CASSLGQNIQYF
TRBD1	-	TRBV3-1/TRBV3-2	TRBJ1-2	TGTGCCAGCAGCCAAGACCCGACAGGGACTCGAGGGGATGGCTACACCTTC	CASSQDPTGTRGDGYTF
-	many	TRBV30	TRBJ1-2	TGTGCCTGGAGTTTGGAGAGGGTCTATGGCTACACCTTC	CAWSLERVYGYTF
-	-	TRBV9	TRBJ1-2	TGTGCCAGCAGCGCCCCGGGGAGAAGCTATGGCTACACCTTC	CASSAPGRSYGYTF
-	-	TRBV6-2/TRBV6-3	TRBJ2-6	TGTGCCAGCAGTTACTCGGGAGGCTCTGGGGCCAACGTCCTGACTTTC	CASSYSGGSGANVLTF
TRBD1	-	TRBV7-9	TRBJ2-7	TGTGCCAGCAGCCCGACTGACAGGGGCCCTTACGAGCAGTACTTC	CASSPTDRGPYEQYF
-	-	TRBV28	TRBJ2-7	TGTGCCAGCAGTCCCCCAGGGGGGTGGTACGAGCAGTACTTC	CASSPPGGWYEQYF
-	-	TRBV27	TRBJ1-1	TGTGCCAGCAGCAGAAAAACCGGGGGGATGAACACTGAAGCTTTCTTT	CASSRKTGGMNTEAFF
TRBD1	few	TRBV7-6	TRBJ1-3	TGTGCCAGCAGCTCGGACAGGGCGAGAGCTAACACCATATATTTT	CASSSDRARANTIYF
-	-	TRBV6-2/TRBV6-3	TRBJ2-4	TGTGCCAGCAGCCTTGTTTTCTTGGCCAAAAACATTCAGTACTTC	CASSLVFLAKNIQYF
-	-	TRBV15	TRBJ1-4	TGTGCCACCAGCAGAGATCAAATGGGGGCCCCTAATGAAAAACTGTTTTTT	CATSRDQMGAPNEKLFF
TRBD1	-	TRBV18	TRBJ2-1	TGTGCCAGCTCACCCTTACTAGACTCCGGGACAGGGGGCTCTAACAATGAGCAGTTCTTC	CASSPLLDSGTGGSNNEQFF
-	-	TRBV5-8	TRBJ2-1	TGTGCCAGCAGCTTGGGTTGGCGGGTTTCCTACAATGAGCAGTTCTTC	CASSLGWRVSYNEQFF
-	many	TRBV27	TRBJ1-5	TGTGCCAGCAGATCGCTCGGGCAGGGCCTCAATCAGCCCCAGCATTTT	CASRSLGQGLNQPQHF
TRBD1	-	TRBV28	TRBJ1-4	TGTGCCAGCAGTGACGGGACAGCAACTAATGAAAAACTGTTTTTT	CASSDGTATNEKLFF
-	-	TRBV24-1	TRBJ2-3	TGTGCCACCAGTGAGCTAAACGGTAGCGCGCAGTATTTT	CATSELNGSAQYF
TRBD2	-	TRBV6-1	TRBJ2-3	TGTGCCAGCAGTGAGCCACTAGCGGGCACAGATACGCAGTATTTT	CASSEPLAGTDTQYF
TRBD1	many	TRBV7-9	TRBJ1-6	TGTGCCAGCAGCGTCGGGACAGGGTTCTATAATTCACCCCTCCACTTT	CASSVGTGFYNSPLHF